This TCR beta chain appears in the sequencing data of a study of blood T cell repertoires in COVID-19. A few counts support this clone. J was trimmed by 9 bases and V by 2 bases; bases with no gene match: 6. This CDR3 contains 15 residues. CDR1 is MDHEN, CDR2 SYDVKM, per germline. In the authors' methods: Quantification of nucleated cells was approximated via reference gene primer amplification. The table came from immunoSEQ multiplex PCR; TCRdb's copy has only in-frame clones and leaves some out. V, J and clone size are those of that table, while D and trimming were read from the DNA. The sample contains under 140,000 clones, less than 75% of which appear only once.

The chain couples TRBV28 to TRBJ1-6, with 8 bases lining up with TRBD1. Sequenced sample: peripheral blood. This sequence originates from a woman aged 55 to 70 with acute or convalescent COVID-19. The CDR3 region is CASSLQQGAGSPLHF. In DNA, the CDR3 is TGTGCCAGCAGTTTACAGCAGGGGGCTGGTTCACCCCTCCACTTT.